The text below deals with one T cell receptor beta chain. Primers: 60 Vbeta forward and 13 Jbeta reverse. Per the original data handling: Some 10 million of some 80 million unique TCR beta chains were shared, per a later count. TCRdb keeps only in-frame clones here, not all; method: immunoSEQ multiplex PCR. That table is the source of V, J and clone size, and D and trimming were worked out from the DNA. The sample includes 140,000 to 150,000 clones, around 73% of them seen just once. Germline V gene sequence: CDR1 MDHEN, CDR2 SYDVKM. The CDR3 spans 14 residues. V was shortened by 3 bases and J by 6 bases, with 15 bases between the two germline ends. This sample was taken from a study of cytomegalovirus exposure and HLA in healthy donors. For the study at large: The study placed about 81% of its 350 to 400 genotyped donors in the Caucasian-associated ancestry cluster.

The rearrangement links TRBV28 to TRBJ2-7; D perhaps matches TRBD2 (5 bases). The sequence was obtained from a female donor in good health and CMV-seronegative. Sequenced: PBMCs. DNA for the CDR3: TGTGCCAGCAGTTTCCCCCCTCGGGAAGCCGAGCAGTACTTC. Translated, it gives CASSFPPREAEQYF.